The 30 T cell receptor beta chains listed next were all sequenced from one sample in a study of T-cell reconstitution after alpha-beta-depleted transplantation in children. For TCRbeta, the library was prepared with unique molecular identifiers. One entry per CDR3 protein results from TCRdb running MiXCR on the PCR reads. The sample records some 600,000 distinct CDR3 sequences, over 10% being singletons. The source material was PBMCs, mostly from graft donor cells, sampled 360 days after TCRalphabeta/CD19-depleted stem cell transplant. These receptors were obtained from a male patient between 5 and 17 years old who had a stem cell transplant for acute myeloid leukemia, so the T cells may come from the graft donor.

This clonotype was seen ten or more times. J is TRBJ1-5 and V is TRBV6-5; 9 nucleotides agree with TRBD1. Trimming cost V 6 bases and J 3 bases; bases outside gene matches: 3. Germline assignment: CDR1 MNHEY and CDR2 SVGAGI. The CDR3 has 14 residues. The DNA for the CDR3 is TGTGCCAGCAGAGGGACAGGGAACAATCAGCCCCAGCATTTT. It specifies CASRGTGNNQPQHF.

This clonotype was recorded at least ten times. V and J are TRBV28 and TRBJ1-3; D is unclear. Per the germline V gene, CDR1 is MDHEN and CDR2 is SYDVKM. The CDR3 is 14 amino acids. V gave up 3 bases and J gave up 1 base, with 7 bases separating them. In DNA form, the CDR3 reads TGTGCCAGCAGTTTGTTACTTTCTGGAAACACCATATATTTT. The encoded protein is CASSLLLSGNTIYF.

In this sample, this clonotype turned up a few times. The V and J genes are TRBV9 and TRBJ1-4; TRBD1 is a possible D gene (6 bases). Deletions cut 0 bases from V and 8 bases from J, with 20 bases between. Germline CDR1 is SGDLS and CDR2 is YYNGEE. There are 17 residues in the CDR3. In DNA form, the CDR3 reads TGTGCCAGCAGCGTAGAAAGTCCGGGGGGCCTTGACGAAAAACTGTTTTTT. Translated, it gives CASSVESPGGLDEKLFF.

This clonotype was detected only a few times. The genes are TRBV29-1 and TRBJ2-3; D may be TRBD2 (7 bases). Germline V gene data show CDR1 as SQVTM and CDR2 as ANQGSEA. The CDR3 totals 12 residues. The V end was cut by 7 bases, the J end by 2 bases, with 10 bases between. The CDR3 DNA reads TGCAGCGCGGCGGGGGCCACAGATACGCAGTATTTT. Translation gives CSAAGATDTQYF.

This clonotype was found many times. V is TRBV29-1 and J is TRBJ2-7; the D is unclear. The CDR3 runs to 13 residues. V was cut by 7 bases and J by 2 bases, with 15 bases left in between. The germline gives CDR1 SQVTM, CDR2 ANQGSEA. The CDR3 sequence is CSARLGPPYEQYF. CDR3 DNA: TGCAGCGCCCGTTTAGGGCCTCCCTACGAGCAGTACTTC.

The chain employs TRBV5-1 and TRBJ2-1; 10 positions match TRBD1. The CDR3 length is 15 residues. Germline CDR1 reads SGHRS; CDR2 reads YFSETQ. V shed 1 base, J shed 8 bases, and the junction held 6 bases outside the gene matches. The CDR3 nucleotides read TGCGCCAGCAGCTTGTTTGGGGACAGGGGACATGAGCAGTTCTTC. This gives the protein CASSLFGDRGHEQFF.

Many counts were recorded for this clonotype. The chain is built from TRBV18 and TRBJ1-1, with TRBD1 identical over 7 bases. Germline V gene data show CDR1 as KGHSH and CDR2 as LQKENI. This CDR3 has 15 residues. V lost 0 bases and J lost 5; bases outside the gene matches: 6. The CDR3 bases are TGTGCCAGCTCACCACCGTCAGGGGGAAAAACTGAAGCTTTCTTT. Protein product: CASSPPSGGKTEAFF.

This clonotype appeared a few times. The chain links TRBV4-3 to TRBJ2-7, with 7 bases aligning to TRBD2. The junction had 10 bases not matched to a gene; V was cut back by 0 bases and J by 2 bases. This CDR3 comprises 17 residues. CDR1 is LGHNA and CDR2 is YSLEER in the germline V gene. The CDR3 spells CASSQDGPSGGPYEQYF. The CDR3 DNA is TGCGCCAGCAGCCAAGATGGTCCTAGCGGAGGCCCCTACGAGCAGTACTTC.

This clonotype showed up many times. V is TRBV29-1 and J is TRBJ2-1; 8 bases match TRBD2. CDR1 SQVTM and CDR2 ANQGSEA come from the germline V gene. Trimming took 5 bases from V and 6 from J; bases not matched to a gene: 15. The CDR3 loop spans 16 amino acids. In nucleotides, the CDR3 is TGCAGCGTTTCAAAGAGAAAGCGGGAGCGGGTCAATGAGCAGTTCTTC. As protein: CSVSKRKRERVNEQFF.

CDR3 coding DNA: TGTGCCAGGGGGTACCGCCAAGAGACCCAGTACTTC. This encodes CARGYRQETQYF. The chain has TRBV6-1 and TRBJ2-5; D ambiguous. CDR1 is MNHNS, CDR2 SASEGT, per germline. CDR3 length equals 12 residues. Trimming cost V 9 bases and J 1 base, with 9 bases left between them.

This clonotype was detected many times. The rearrangement joins TRBV4-3 to TRBJ2-3; D gene uncertain. The CDR3 is 13 residues long. The germline gives CDR1 LGHNA, CDR2 YSLEER. V was trimmed by 0 bases and J by 8 bases, leaving 9 bases between them. CDR3 amino acids: CASSQDQARTQYF. CDR3 DNA sequence: TGCGCCAGCAGCCAAGATCAGGCTCGTACGCAGTATTTT.

There are a few counts of this clonotype. This chain uses TRBV28 with TRBJ1-2; 7 bases fit TRBD1. The CDR3 is 12 residues long. The junction had 7 bases not matched to a gene; V was cut back by 8 bases and J by 7 bases. From germline, CDR1 is MDHEN and CDR2 SYDVKM. CDR3 sequence: CASETGVGGYTF. The CDR3 coding sequence is TGTGCCAGCGAAACAGGGGTGGGTGGCTACACCTTC.

This clonotype was counted at least ten times. This rearrangement joins TRBV29-1 to TRBJ2-2; D unresolved. The germline gives CDR1 SQVTM, CDR2 ANQGSEA. The V gene lost 5 bases and the J gene lost 2 bases, with 6 bases spanning the gap. The CDR3 runs to 12 residues. The CDR3 spells CSVFINTGELFF. The CDR3 bases are TGCAGCGTTTTTATTAACACCGGGGAGCTGTTTTTT.

The chain carries TRBV4-3 and TRBJ2-1; 7 bases are a match to TRBD2. The CDR3 loop spans 19 amino acids. Germline assignment: CDR1 LGHNA and CDR2 YSLEER. The V and J ends lost 0 bases and 0 bases, in that order; junction bases with no gene match: 11. The CDR3 nucleotides are TGCGCCAGCAGCCAAGATTGGATAAGCGGGGATAGCTCCTACAATGAGCAGTTCTTC. Translating it yields CASSQDWISGDSSYNEQFF.

The rearrangement links TRBV9 to TRBJ2-6, with 11 bases aligning to TRBD2. Losses at the gene ends were 0 bases for V and 0 bases for J; bases not matched to a gene: 8. The CDR3 spans 20 residues. From germline, CDR1 is SGDLS and CDR2 YYNGEE. This CDR3 is CASSVGLAGGGSSGANVLTF. In DNA, the CDR3 is TGTGCCAGCAGCGTAGGTCTAGCGGGAGGCGGAAGCTCTGGGGCCAACGTCCTGACTTTC.

This chain uses TRBV3-1 with TRBJ2-1; 9 bases align to TRBD2. CDR1 is LGHDT, CDR2 YNNKEL, per germline (reference sequence). The CDR3 totals 18 residues. V lost 11 bases and J lost 7; bases outside the gene matches: 24. The CDR3 DNA reads as TGTGCCTTCTCCGCTTGGGGTCTGACTAGCGGAGCGGTAAATGAGCAGTTCTTC. This translates into CAFSAWGLTSGAVNEQFF.

There are many counts of this clonotype. The chain combines TRBV29-1 with TRBJ1-3; no reliable D call. V lost 7 bases to trimming and J lost 3 bases, with 7 bases between them. Germline V lookup: CDR1 SQVTM, CDR2 ANQGSEA. This CDR3 is built from 11 residues. The CDR3 region has the DNA TGCAGCGCCTCACTTGGAAACACCATATATTTT. Translation gives CSASLGNTIYF.

This clonotype has ten or more counts. J is TRBJ2-5 and V is TRBV5-1; D not resolved. Germline-derived CDR1 and CDR2 are SGHRS and YFSETQ. V was trimmed by 0 bases and J by 4 bases, leaving 10 bases between them. The CDR3 runs 14 residues. The CDR3 sequence is CASSLEAGVETQYF. CDR3 nucleotides: TGCGCCAGCAGCTTGGAGGCAGGCGTAGAGACCCAGTACTTC.

In its sample, this clonotype was seen a few times. The chain is built from TRBV27 and TRBJ2-7; tentatively, D is TRBD2 (5 bases). Per germline, CDR1 MNHEY and CDR2 SMNVEV (reference sequence). The V end lost 6 bases, the J end lost 1 base, and 13 bases lay between the germline ends. CDR3 length: 14 amino acids. Here the CDR3 reads CASSWSGPSYEQYF. CDR3 DNA: TGTGCCAGCAGCTGGAGCGGCCCTTCCTACGAGCAGTACTTC.

This clonotype was recorded many times. The V call is TRBV18, the J call TRBJ2-3; no clear D gene. This CDR3 contains 12 residues. Trimming cost V 1 base and J 6 bases, with 5 bases left between them. Germline V gene lookup returns CDR1 KGHSH and CDR2 LQKENI. The CDR3 loop is CASSPRFDTQYF. The CDR3 region has the DNA TGTGCCAGCTCACCACGGTTCGATACGCAGTATTTT.

In its sample, this clonotype was seen many times. The chain carries TRBV9 and TRBJ2-1; perhaps TRBD2 as D (6 bases). The CDR3 sequence is 16 residues long. V lost 0 bases to trimming and J lost 0 bases, with 10 bases between them. Germline V gene lookup returns CDR1 SGDLS and CDR2 YYNGEE. The CDR3 loop reads CASSVVPGSSYNEQFF. The CDR3 nucleotides read TGTGCCAGCAGCGTAGTCCCCGGGAGCTCCTACAATGAGCAGTTCTTC.

The chain is built from TRBV29-1 and TRBJ2-7; D ambiguous. The CDR3 consists of 12 residues. Per germline, CDR1 SQVTM and CDR2 ANQGSEA. V lost 4 bases and J 2 bases, leaving 9 bases between the germline ends. CDR3 coding DNA: TGCAGCGTTGTATCCTCACCCTACGAGCAGTACTTC. This gives the protein CSVVSSPYEQYF.

This rearrangement joins TRBV6-5 to TRBJ2-7; D may correspond to TRBD1 or TRBD2 (5 bases each). Germline V gene lookup returns CDR1 MNHEY and CDR2 SVGAGI. Between the trimmed V and J ends, which lost 0 bases and 6 bases, there was a span of 18 bases. This CDR3 region has 16 residues. CDR3 in amino acids: CASSYSGPGSPGEQYF. The CDR3 DNA sequence: TGTGCCAGCAGTTACTCGGGGCCAGGGAGTCCTGGCGAGCAGTACTTC.

This clonotype has a count of ten or more. CDR3 amino acids: CASSLARAVYNEQFF. The CDR3 DNA reads TGCGCCAGCAGCTTGGCCAGGGCAGTTTACAATGAGCAGTTCTTC. The chain carries TRBV5-1 and TRBJ2-1; D is perhaps TRBD1 (5 bases). This CDR3 comprises 15 residues. Germline CDR1 SGHRS, CDR2 YFSETQ. V was clipped by 0 bases and J by 4 bases, with 11 bases between them.

This chain connects TRBV6-2 or TRBV6-3 to TRBJ1-1; the match to TRBD1 covers 7 bases. Germline assignment: CDR1 MNHEY and CDR2 SVGEGT. The V gene end was trimmed by 0 bases and the J gene end by 5 bases; junction bases not matched to a gene: 9. The CDR3 runs 16 residues. CDR3 nucleotide sequence: TGTGCCAGCAGTTACTCAAGAAGAGGGGGCGAAACTGAAGCTTTCTTT. This codes for CASSYSRRGGETEAFF.

This clonotype was counted a few times. This chain connects TRBV14 to TRBJ2-7; 12 bases fit TRBD2. In germline, CDR1 is SGHDN, CDR2 FVKESK. This CDR3 has 15 residues. Trimming took 2 bases from V and 6 from J; bases not matched to a gene: 5. The CDR3 here is CASSQRAGLAGEQYF. CDR3 sequence (DNA): TGTGCCAGCAGCCAAAGGGCGGGACTAGCGGGCGAGCAGTACTTC. The variable domain in full, with the rest retrieved from reference TRBV14 and TRBJ2-7, is EAGVTQFPSHSVIEKGQTVTLRCDPISGHDNLYWYRRVMGKEIKFLLHFVKESKQDESGMPNNRFLAERTGGTYSTLKVQPAELEDSGVYFCASSQRAGLAGEQYFGPGTRLTVT.

This clonotype was detected a few times. V gene TRBV5-6 combines with J gene TRBJ2-5; no firm D call. The CDR3 is made up of 16 amino acids. V dropped 1 base and J dropped 0 bases, with 13 bases sitting between them. Germline assignment: CDR1 SGHDT and CDR2 YYEEEE. The CDR3 bases are TGTGCCAGCAGCTTGCGTCTACCCGTCTACCAAGAGACCCAGTACTTC. Translating gives CASSLRLPVYQETQYF.

In its sample, this clonotype was seen a few times. The V gene is TRBV20-1, the J gene TRBJ2-3, with 13 bases that match TRBD2. The CDR3 extends over 15 amino acids. The germline CDR1 and CDR2 sequences are DFQATT and SNEGSKA (reference sequence). With V trimmed by 3 bases and J by 6 bases, 6 bases remained unmatched. The DNA for the CDR3 is TGCAGTGCTAGCCAGACTAGCGGGAGGTCGGATACGCAGTATTTT. It specifies CSASQTSGRSDTQYF.

CDR3 protein: CASSLSGGSTQYF. Here the CDR3 DNA reads TGTGCCAGCAGCTTAAGCGGGGGGTCGACCCAGTACTTC. This sequence joins TRBV7-8 and TRBJ2-5, with 9 positions matching TRBD2. In germline, CDR1 is SGHVS, CDR2 FQNEAQ. The length of the CDR3 is 13 residues. V gave up 2 bases and J gave up 7 bases; unmatched junction bases: 2.

The rearrangement links TRBV19 to TRBJ2-1; tentatively, D is TRBD1 (6 bases). The V gene lost 11 bases and the J gene lost 0 bases, with 11 bases spanning the gap. The germline gives CDR1 LNHDA, CDR2 SQIVND (reference sequence). The CDR3 runs to 13 residues. The CDR3 region has the DNA TGTGCCCGAAGGGGGAGCTCCTACAATGAGCAGTTCTTC. Protein product: CARRGSSYNEQFF.